Presented here are 29 T cell receptor beta chains from one specimen sequenced in a study of T cell repertoires in cytomegalovirus infection. TCRdb reprocessed the reads with MiXCR, giving one entry per CDR3 protein. The table lists about 320,000 distinct CDR3 sequences, roughly 9.5% of them singletons. The sequenced material came from PBMCs. These receptors all come from a human donor in good health (CMV status not recorded). Some clones in this sample may be carry-over from other donors' samples.

This clonotype was picked up many times. The gene calls are TRBV6-2 or TRBV6-3 and TRBJ2-7; 7 bases are a match to TRBD1. Per germline, CDR1 MNHEY and CDR2 SVGEGT. This CDR3 region has 16 residues. V lost 0 bases and J lost 2; bases outside the gene matches: 7. In DNA, the CDR3 is TGTGCCAGCAGTTACTCGGTTCGGGACAGAACCTACGAGCAGTACTTC. Translated: CASSYSVRDRTYEQYF.

The sample holds many counts of this clonotype. This chain joins TRBV20-1 and TRBJ1-1; D call uncertain. V was trimmed by 0 bases and J by 1 base, leaving 12 bases between them. Germline-derived CDR1 and CDR2 are DFQATT and SNEGSKA (reference sequence). This CDR3 spans 15 amino acids. The CDR3 DNA reads TGCAGTGCTAGAGATCGGTTTGGGGAGAACACTGAAGCTTTCTTT. It specifies CSARDRFGENTEAFF.

In its sample, this clonotype was seen many times. The chain carries TRBV7-2 and TRBJ2-1; 11 bases agree with TRBD2. The CDR3 is 22 amino acids. With 2 bases clipped from V and 9 bases from J, the junction kept 27 bases outside the gene matches. Germline values: CDR1 SGHTA, CDR2 FQGNSA. The CDR3 region is CASSLSRRSGRVPLPRATEQFF. The DNA for the CDR3 is TGTGCCAGCAGCTTATCGCGTCGTAGCGGGAGGGTCCCTCTTCCGCGTGCGACTGAGCAGTTCTTC.

In this sample, this clonotype turned up many times. This chain uses TRBV7-2 with TRBJ1-4; D ambiguous. CDR1 is SGHTA, CDR2 FQGNSA, per germline. The CDR3 consists of 14 residues. V was clipped by 3 bases and J by 6 bases, with 11 bases between them. CDR3 DNA: TGTGCCAGCAGCTTTCAGTCCTGGGATGAAAAACTGTTTTTT. Translating it yields CASSFQSWDEKLFF. Drawing the rest from reference TRBV7-2 and TRBJ1-4, the complete variable domain is GAGVSQSPSNKVTEKGKDVELRCDPISGHTALYWYRQSLGQGLEFLIYFQGNSAPDKSGLPSDRFSAERTGGSVSTLTIQRTQQEDSAVYLCASSFQSWDEKLFFGSGTQLSVL.

This clonotype was detected ten times or more. The rearrangement links TRBV6-2 or TRBV6-3 to TRBJ2-7, with D uncertain. Trimming left V 0 bases short and J 2 bases short, with 11 bases between. The CDR3 length is 15 residues. Germline V CDR1 and CDR2: MNHEY, SVGEGT. The CDR3 spells CASSYSSQFAYEQYF. The CDR3 DNA reads as TGTGCCAGCAGTTACTCGAGTCAGTTTGCCTACGAGCAGTACTTC.

The DNA of the CDR3 is TGTGCCAGCAGCCATAGCGGGAGCCAAGATACGCAGTATTTT. Translating gives CASSHSGSQDTQYF. The chain combines TRBV7-6 with TRBJ2-3; the match to TRBD2 covers 9 bases. Germline CDR1 and CDR2: SGHVS and FNYEAQ. V lost 5 bases and J lost 5; bases outside the gene matches: 5. The length of the CDR3 is 14 residues.

This clonotype showed up many times. CDR3 amino acids: CASSSSGSRGDTQYF. The CDR3, as DNA: TGTGCCAGCAGTTCTAGCGGGAGTAGGGGTGATACGCAGTATTTT. The V call is TRBV7-8, the J call TRBJ2-3; TRBD2 agrees at 10 bases. The V and J ends lost 6 bases and 6 bases, in that order; junction bases with no gene match: 9. CDR3 length: 15 residues. Germline CDR1 SGHVS, CDR2 FQNEAQ.

This clonotype was seen a handful of times. The gene calls are TRBV5-6 and TRBJ1-4; TRBD1 is a possible D gene (5 bases). This CDR3 is 17 amino acids long. V shed 6 bases and J shed 4 bases, with 22 bases lying between them. Germline-derived CDR1 and CDR2 are SGHDT and YYEEEE. CDR3 bases: TGTGCCAGCACTACCCTGGGGACCGAAAGTTTTAATGAAAAACTGTTTTTT. Its protein product is CASTTLGTESFNEKLFF.

The chain joins TRBV7-2 to TRBJ1-2; D is possibly TRBD1 (6 bases). Germline V gives CDR1 SGHTA, CDR2 FQGNSA. The CDR3 covers 10 residues. V lost 11 bases, J lost 4 bases, and 8 bases lay in between. The CDR3 region is CAWGAYGYTF. CDR3 DNA sequence: TGTGCCTGGGGGGCCTATGGCTACACCTTC. Drawing the rest from reference TRBV7-2 and TRBJ1-2, the complete variable domain is GAGVSQSPSNKVTEKGKDVELRCDPISGHTALYWYRQSLGQGLEFLIYFQGNSAPDKSGLPSDRFSAERTGGSVSTLTIQRTQQEDSAVYLCAWGAYGYTFGSGTRLTVV.

This clonotype was counted between two and nine times. The chain links TRBV20-1 to TRBJ1-6, with D perhaps TRBD1 (5 bases). The CDR3 runs 11 residues. V was cut by 5 bases and J by 7 bases, with 6 bases left in between. Germline assignment: CDR1 DFQATT and CDR2 SNEGSKA (reference sequence). Written as DNA, the CDR3 is TGCAGTGCTGGGACGAATTCACCCCTCCACTTT. Its translation: CSAGTNSPLHF.

This clonotype has at least ten counts. This rearrangement joins TRBV7-2 to TRBJ2-7, with TRBD2 matching over 7 bases. V lost 5 bases to trimming and J lost 1 base; unmatched junction nucleotides: 5. Germline lookup yields CDR1 SGHTA and CDR2 FQGNSA. This CDR3 comprises 14 residues. CDR3 residues: CASSTGLVSYEQYF. The CDR3 nucleotides read TGTGCCAGCAGCACAGGACTAGTTTCCTACGAGCAGTACTTC.

This clonotype was counted ten times or more. This chain connects TRBV7-2 to TRBJ2-5, with D perhaps matching TRBD1 (6 bases). Germline CDR1 SGHTA, CDR2 FQGNSA. This CDR3 is 15 amino acids long. V was cut by 5 bases and J by 5 bases, with 18 bases left in between. The CDR3 loop reads CASSPQGLGSETQYF. CDR3 nucleotides: TGTGCCAGCAGCCCCCAGGGGTTGGGATCGGAGACCCAGTACTTC.

The chain has TRBV29-1 and TRBJ1-1, with 8 bases fitting TRBD1. Germline CDR1 is SQVTM and CDR2 is ANQGSEA. There are 12 residues in the CDR3. The V and J ends lost 4 bases and 8 bases, in that order; junction bases with no gene match: 6. The CDR3 here is CSVVQGVQEAFF. The CDR3 DNA sequence: TGCAGCGTTGTACAGGGGGTCCAAGAAGCTTTCTTT.

There are a few counts of this clonotype. The V call is TRBV20-1, the J call TRBJ1-1; D unresolved. This CDR3 comprises 13 residues. Germline V gives CDR1 DFQATT, CDR2 SNEGSKA (reference sequence). The V end was cut by 0 bases, the J end by 1 base, with 6 bases between. The CDR3 bases are TGCAGTGCTAGAGATTTTTGGAACACTGAAGCTTTCTTT. Protein sequence: CSARDFWNTEAFF.

The CDR3 DNA sequence: TGTGCCAGCAGCTCGGTCAGGGGTGGAACAGAGACCCAGTACTTC. Its translation: CASSSVRGGTETQYF. The chain couples TRBV7-2 to TRBJ2-5, with a possible D match to TRBD1 (6 bases). Germline CDR1 SGHTA, CDR2 FQGNSA. V was trimmed by 4 bases and J by 4 bases, leaving 16 bases between them. The CDR3 is 15 amino acids. Combining the CDR3 with reference TRBV7-2 and TRBJ2-5 gives the whole variable domain GAGVSQSPSNKVTEKGKDVELRCDPISGHTALYWYRQSLGQGLEFLIYFQGNSAPDKSGLPSDRFSAERTGGSVSTLTIQRTQQEDSAVYLCASSSVRGGTETQYFGPGTRLLVL.

This clonotype was counted a few times. The chain is built from TRBV12-3 or TRBV12-4 and TRBJ2-3; 9 bases fit TRBD2. V lost 9 bases to trimming and J lost 3 bases; unmatched junction nucleotides: 4. This CDR3 is 13 amino acids long. The DNA of the CDR3 is TGTGCCAGTGCGGGGGGGCTGACAGATACGCAGTATTTT. Amino acids: CASAGGLTDTQYF.

The chain joins TRBV12-5 to TRBJ2-1; 10 nucleotides agree with TRBD2. V was clipped by 6 bases and J by 7 bases; unmatched bases: 6. This CDR3 comprises 14 residues. Germline V gene sequence: CDR1 LGHNT, CDR2 FRNRAP. The CDR3 DNA reads TGTGCTAGTGGCTTAGCGGGAGGAAGGAATGAGCAGTTCTTC. Its protein product is CASGLAGGRNEQFF.

V is TRBV27 and J is TRBJ2-7, with D unclear. The germline V and J ends were trimmed by 0 bases and 2 bases, with 8 bases remaining between them. From germline, CDR1 is MNHEY and CDR2 SMNVEV (reference sequence). The CDR3 spans 14 residues. CDR3 sequence reads: CASSLSLGTYEQYF. The CDR3 DNA reads as TGTGCCAGCAGTTTATCTCTGGGTACCTACGAGCAGTACTTC.

The V call is TRBV2, the J call TRBJ2-5; 7 bases match TRBD2. The CDR3 totals 16 residues. Germline-derived CDR1 and CDR2 are SNHLY and FYNNEI. Trimming cost V 3 bases and J 2 bases; bases outside gene matches: 9. The CDR3 DNA is TGTGCCAGCAGTGAGACGGGGACGGGGGGTCAAGAGACCCAGTACTTC. Amino acid sequence: CASSETGTGGQETQYF.

In this sample, this clonotype turned up many times. This rearrangement joins TRBV7-3 to TRBJ1-1; D perhaps matches TRBD1 (5 bases). Looked up from germline, CDR1 is SGHTA and CDR2 is FQGTGA. The CDR3 is 14 amino acids. V shed 0 bases and J shed 4 bases, with 9 bases lying between them. CDR3 sequence reads: CASSLTGGGTEAFF. Written as DNA, the CDR3 is TGTGCCAGCAGCTTAACCGGGGGGGGCACTGAAGCTTTCTTT. The full variable domain, its missing parts supplied by reference TRBV7-3 and TRBJ1-1, is GAGVSQTPSNKVTEKGKYVELRCDPISGHTALYWYRQSLGQGPEFLIYFQGTGAADDSGLPNDRFFAVRPEGSVSTLKIQRTERGDSAVYLCASSLTGGGTEAFFGQGTRLTVV.

This clonotype appeared many times. This sequence joins TRBV7-2 and TRBJ2-1; either TRBD1 or TRBD2 may fit D (7 bases each). V shed 5 bases and J shed 9 bases, with 17 bases lying between them. This CDR3 is 14 amino acids long. The germline V gene has CDR1 SGHTA and CDR2 FQGNSA. The CDR3 here is CASSQGGGGSEQFF. CDR3 nucleotides: TGTGCCAGCAGCCAGGGGGGGGGGGGCTCTGAGCAGTTCTTC.

This clonotype was seen at least ten times. V and J are TRBV7-6 and TRBJ1-4; perhaps TRBD1 as D (5 bases). Germline values: CDR1 SGHVS, CDR2 FNYEAQ. With 5 bases removed from V and 10 bases from J, the gap between germline ends came to 23 bases. This CDR3 is 16 amino acids long. CDR3: CASSHPYGAHGGKLFF. CDR3 nucleotides: TGTGCCAGCAGCCATCCGTACGGGGCCCACGGGGGAAAACTGTTTTTT.

At least ten counts were recorded for this clonotype. The CDR3 region is CASSRTVKNQPQHF. The CDR3 coding sequence is TGTGCCAGCAGCCGGACAGTGAAAAATCAGCCCCAGCATTTT. This chain connects TRBV7-2 to TRBJ1-5; TRBD1 is a possible D gene (6 bases). V lost 5 bases, J lost 4 bases, and 12 bases lay in between. CDR3 length equals 14 residues. CDR1 and CDR2 (germline): SGHTA, FQGNSA.

This clonotype was counted between two and nine times. This chain joins TRBV12-3 or TRBV12-4 and TRBJ1-5, with TRBD1 matching 9 bases. Trimming cost V 6 bases and J 5 bases; bases outside gene matches: 8. The CDR3 contains 15 residues. CDR3 nucleotide sequence: TGTGCCAGCAGACCCGGGACAGGGACGCATCAGCCCCAGCATTTT. Amino acid sequence: CASRPGTGTHQPQHF.

This clonotype has only a few counts. The V and J genes are TRBV7-9 and TRBJ1-1; D gene unclear. CDR3 length equals 15 residues. Germline CDR1 and CDR2: SEHNR and FQNEAQ (reference sequence). Trimming removed 1 base at V and 2 bases at J, with 11 bases between. The CDR3 sequence: CASSLVGVINTEAFF. In nucleotides, the CDR3 is TGTGCCAGCAGCTTAGTTGGGGTTATTAACACTGAAGCTTTCTTT.

The V gene is TRBV13, the J gene TRBJ2-7; no clear D gene. Trimming stripped 5 bases from V and 6 bases from J, with 11 bases between. The germline V gene encodes CDR1 PRHDT and CDR2 FYEKMQ (reference sequence). The CDR3 sequence is 12 residues long. The CDR3 loop reads CASSLSVGEQYF. For the CDR3, the DNA is TGTGCCAGCAGCCTGTCGGTTGGCGAGCAGTACTTC.

The rearrangement joins TRBV29-1 to TRBJ1-2, with D unclear. Germline CDR1 and CDR2: SQVTM and ANQGSEA. V lost 0 bases and J lost 6, with 11 bases in between. The CDR3 has 13 residues. The CDR3 nucleotides read TGCAGCGTTGAAGAAGGAAATCTGGATGGCTACACCTTC. This codes for CSVEEGNLDGYTF.

Many counts were recorded for this clonotype. The chain couples TRBV12-3 or TRBV12-4 to TRBJ1-6; 9 nucleotides agree with TRBD1. The CDR3 contains 15 residues. Trimming took 5 bases from V and 5 from J; bases not matched to a gene: 4. The CDR3 nucleotides read TGTGCCAGCAGTATGGGACAGGGAAATAATTCACCCCTCCACTTT. Translated, it gives CASSMGQGNNSPLHF.

Turning to this clonotype: Given a much more abundant clone one base away, this may be a read error. The genes are TRBV12-3 or TRBV12-4 and TRBJ1-5, with TRBD1 matching over 7 bases. CDR3 length: 15 residues. V lost 6 bases and J lost 7; bases outside the gene matches: 12. CDR3 sequence reads: CASSRKGTDSQPQHF. CDR3 in DNA: TGTGCCAGCAGCCGTAAGGGGACAGATAGCCAGCCCCAGCATTTT.